This T cell receptor beta chain is from a study of long-term antiretroviral therapy in people with HIV. Regarding the study as a whole: Upon ART, diversity increased but remained lower than transplant donor controls. Relative to control repertoires, HIV repertoires exhibited narrower CDR3 length ranges. Clonal populations expanded prior to ART predominated within the repertoire at all time points.

Concerning this clone: Its antigen remains unknown.

Every one of the donors gave at least one pre-ART PBMC sample and at least two post-ART PBMC samples. Sequencing relied on immunoSEQ assay v3.0, run at survey level. TCRdb's copy holds only in-frame clones and misses some; the assay was immunoSEQ multiplex PCR. The profile shows 34,000 or so clones, 75% to 85% of them singletons. The receptor was derived from a man between 18 and 29 years old with HIV. The starting material was unsorted PBMCs, obtained approximately 3.3 years after starting antiretroviral therapy.

In DNA form, the CDR3 reads TGTGCCAGCAGCGTAGAGCCCTGGGGGAGTGAAGCTTTCTTT. Amino acids: CASSVEPWGSEAFF. The rearrangement uses TRBV9 and TRBJ1-1; D might be TRBD1 (5 bases). Germline V lookup: CDR1 SGDLS, CDR2 YYNGEE. Trimming pared 0 bases from V and 7 bases from J, leaving 13 bases between. CDR3 length equals 14 residues.